This is a list of T cell receptor beta chains from one sample in a study of CD8 T cells in ankylosing spondylitis. TCRdb re-analysed the 5' RACE reads in MiXCR, keeping a single row per CDR3 protein. The table lists around 150,000 distinct CDR3 sequences, around 6.6% of them singletons. Input material: blood, either unsorted or a sorted T cell fraction (not recorded which). All receptors come from a female donor with ankylosing spondylitis or in good health (not recorded which). CDR3s include the opening cysteine and the closing phenylalanine or tryptophan. A D gene is named only where the DNA matches it firmly. For some rows the clone size is stated as once, few or many, or as a class when expanded; others skip it.

>TRBV25-1|TRBJ1-1|medium-sized|NA
TGTGCCAGCAGTGAATTCGGGGCCGGGACTGAAGCTTTCTTT
CASSEFGAGTEAFF
>TRBV29-1|TRBJ1-2|many|NA
TGCAGCGTTGAAGGGAATGGCTACACCTTC
CSVEGNGYTF
>TRBV7-8|TRBJ1-1|many|TRBD1
TGTGCCAGCAGACCAGGGGGAGGGGGTGGCGAAGCTTTCTTT
CASRPGGGGGEAFF
>TRBV6-5|TRBJ1-6|many|TRBD1
TGTGCCAGCAGTTATACGGGACAGAAATTTTCACCCCTCCACTTT
CASSYTGQKFSPLHF
>TRBV4-1|TRBJ1-3|few|TRBD1
TGCGCCAGCAGCCAGTCAGGGGGCCTCTCTGGAAACACCATATATTTT
CASSQSGGLSGNTIYF
>TRBV20-1|TRBJ2-1|many|NA
TGCAGTGCTAGAGATCCACAACGCTCCTACAATGAGCAGTTCTTC
CSARDPQRSYNEQFF
>TRBV6-1|TRBJ2-3|many|TRBD1
TGTGCCAGCAGCTGGGACAGGGCGACAGATACGCAGTATTTT
CASSWDRATDTQYF
>TRBV20-1|TRBJ2-3|many|TRBD2
TGCAGTGCAAGGACTAGCGGGGGGCCGGATACGCAGTATTTT
CSARTSGGPDTQYF
>TRBV9|TRBJ2-3|many|NA
TGTGCCAGCAGCGTAGATGGTACGCAGTATTTT
CASSVDGTQYF
>TRBV7-2|TRBJ2-7|many|NA
TGTGCCAGCAGCTCGCCACTCCGGAGCTCCTACGAGCAGTACTTC
CASSSPLRSSYEQYF
>TRBV5-1|TRBJ2-3|many|NA
TGCGCCAGCAGCTTGGGGCAGGGCGTGGGTACGCAGTATTTT
CASSLGQGVGTQYF
>TRBV7-2|TRBJ1-2|few|NA
TGTGCCAGCAGCTTAGCATCGGGAGGGGATGGCTACACCTTC
CASSLASGGDGYTF
>TRBV5-1|TRBJ2-5|many|NA
TGCGCCAGCAGCTTCAACACCGAGGAGACCCAGTACTTC
CASSFNTEETQYF
>TRBV7-7|TRBJ2-5|many|TRBD2
TGTGCTAGCAGTGGACTAGGGGCAGAGACCCAGTACTTC
CASSGLGAETQYF
>TRBV12-3/TRBV12-4|TRBJ1-1|many|NA
TGTGCCAGCAGTCAGGGGATTGACACTGAAGCTTTCTTT
CASSQGIDTEAFF
>TRBV5-8|TRBJ2-1|many|TRBD1
TGTGCCAGCAGCTATCTAACAGGGGCCGGTGAGCAGTTCTTC
CASSYLTGAGEQFF
>TRBV20-1|TRBJ1-1|many|TRBD1
TGCAGTGCTAGTCAACAGGGGAGTAAAGGAGCTTTCTTT
CSASQQGSKGAFF
>TRBV20-1|TRBJ1-1|many|TRBD1
TGCAGTGCTGAGGGACAGGGGATGGGGGACACTGAAGCTTTCTTT
CSAEGQGMGDTEAFF
>TRBV29-1|TRBJ1-1|many|NA
TGCAGCGTTTATCAGGGGTACACTGAAGCTTTCTTT
CSVYQGYTEAFF
>TRBV7-2|TRBJ2-1|few|TRBD2
TGTGCCAGCAGTATTACCGCTAGCGGGGGGCCATCAGAGCAGTTCTTC
CASSITASGGPSEQFF
>TRBV9|TRBJ1-4|many|NA
TGTGCCAGCAGCGTCGCACCGGCTAATGAAAAACTGTTTTTT
CASSVAPANEKLFF
>TRBV6-1|TRBJ1-4|many|TRBD1
TGTGCCAGCAGGCCTGGACAGGGGGCAAGGGAAAAACTGTTTTTT
CASRPGQGAREKLFF
>TRBV11-2|TRBJ1-2|many|NA
TGTGCCAGCAGCTTAGAAGAGCAGCAAGGGAGGGTTCGTGGCTACACCTTC
CASSLEEQQGRVRGYTF
>TRBV12-3/TRBV12-4|TRBJ2-5|few|NA
TGTGCCAGCAGTCGGTCCCATGGGGAGACCCAGTACTTC
CASSRSHGETQYF
>TRBV7-2|TRBJ1-2|many|NA
TGTGCCAGCAGCTTTGACCGATATGGCTACACCTTC
CASSFDRYGYTF
>TRBV5-1|TRBJ2-3|many|TRBD2
TGCGCCAGCAGCCCGGGACTAGGGGTTGATACGCAGTATTTT
CASSPGLGVDTQYF
>TRBV20-1|TRBJ2-2|few|TRBD1
TGCAGTGCCCGACAGGGAGTGGTGTCCGGGGAGCTGTTTTTT
CSARQGVVSGELFF
>TRBV4-3|TRBJ2-3|many|NA
TGCGCCAGCAGCCCCACGGGACTCAGCACAGATACGCAGTATTTT
CASSPTGLSTDTQYF
>TRBV20-1|TRBJ2-1|many|TRBD2
TGCAGTGCTAGAGTGCTAGCGGGGTTTAATAATGAGCAGTTCTTC
CSARVLAGFNNEQFF
>TRBV15|TRBJ2-3|few|NA
TGTGCCACTCACCGCGTCACCACAGATACGCAGTATTTT
CATHRVTTDTQYF
>TRBV6-7|TRBJ1-4|many|NA
TGTGCCAGCAGCCGGATTCACAACGAAAAACTGTTTTTT
CASSRIHNEKLFF
>TRBV6-1|TRBJ2-5|many|NA
TGTGCCAGCAGTGAATTCCAGGACCCCGAGACCCAGTACTTC
CASSEFQDPETQYF
>TRBV29-1|TRBJ1-4|many|NA
TGCAGCGTTTCAAGGGCTAATGAAAAACTGTTTTTT
CSVSRANEKLFF
>TRBV18|TRBJ2-1|many|NA
TGTGCCAGCTCACCATGGGATGGGGGTGAGCAGTTCTTC
CASSPWDGGEQFF
>TRBV12-3/TRBV12-4|TRBJ2-1|many|TRBD1
TGTGCCAGCAGTTTTATCATAGGAGGGCAGGGGGCTATGAATGAGCAGTTCTTC
CASSFIIGGQGAMNEQFF
>TRBV7-6|TRBJ1-1|many|TRBD1
TGTGCCAGCAGCCCCGCTCTGGGAGGGGGCGAAGGGAACACTGAAGCTTTCTTT
CASSPALGGGEGNTEAFF
>TRBV28|TRBJ2-3|NA|NA
TGTGCCAGCAGTTTAGCTGCCTCCGATACGCAGTATTTT
CASSLAASDTQYF